What follows is one TCR beta chain and its context. This entry is derived from a study of OX40 agonist ivuxolimab in advanced cancers. Overall study context: A history of anti-PD-1, anti-PD-L1 or anti-CTLA-4 therapy was acceptable, and roughly 40% had some.

TCRdb's table, derived via immunoSEQ multiplex PCR, lists solely in-frame clones and lacks some. The sample records more than 25,000 clones, 86% being singletons. V lost 3 bases and J 0 bases, leaving 9 bases between the germline ends. Germline CDR1 and CDR2: MNHEY and SMNVEV (reference sequence). The CDR3 has 14 residues. This receptor was obtained from an adult with an advanced solid tumor such as melanoma, head and neck, liver or kidney cancer. This chain uses TRBV27 with TRBJ2-7; tentative D call: TRBD2 (5 bases). This sample comprised CD4+ or CD8+ T cells sorted from blood, obtained in a trial of the OX40 agonist ivuxolimab. The CDR3: CASSFEGTSYEQYF. CDR3 bases: TGTGCCAGCAGTTTCGAGGGCACCTCCTACGAGCAGTACTTC.